This T cell receptor (beta chain) was sequenced in a study of blood T cell repertoires in COVID-19. Study-level information: Two negative PCRs, clearance, or symptom resolution characterized the recovered Cohort 3 donors. Sample material is recorded as cDNA or gDNA derived from T cells, B-cell-depleted T cells, or PBMCs. COVID-19 samples from acute and convalescent phases originated in the United States, Italy and Spain.

This CDR3 contains 15 residues. Germline CDR1 and CDR2: LGHNA and YSLEER. The ends were cut back, 0 bases at V and 1 base at J, with 9 bases in the middle. Cohort placement rested on clinical history that participants reported themselves. Using immunoSEQ multiplex PCR, the repertoire was profiled, and TCRdb retains in-frame clones only, with some absent. Of 200,000 to 250,000 clones in the sample, around 85% were seen once. This receptor was identified in a woman between 45 and 60 years old in a cohort exposed to, infected with or recovered from COVID-19 (not recorded which). Sequenced: PBMCs or T cells enriched from blood (not recorded which). The chain is built from TRBV4-3 and TRBJ1-1; D not certain. CDR3 DNA: TGCGCCAGCAGCCAAGATCCCCACGGGAACACTGAAGCTTTCTTT. Its translation is CASSQDPHGNTEAFF.